This T cell receptor beta chain is from a study of tumor-infiltrating lymphocytes in primary liver carcinoma. Study information: These patients were men and women whose ages were 30 to 69 years.

Only one count was recorded for this clonotype. A constant-region primer primed TCR beta cDNA synthesis from roughly 510 ng of total RNA. TCR beta libraries came from three nested multiplex PCR rounds using slightly modified ARM-PCR. TCRdb ran MiXCR on the multiplex PCR reads and lists one entry per CDR3 protein. The data show 100,000 or so distinct CDR3 sequences, with approximately 68% seen just once and just over 9.5% held by the top ten. Unsorted bulk tissue of roughly 18-32 mg yielded co-extracted RNA and DNA. Sequences were obtained from liver tumor tissue from sampling region 5. The subset denotes: tumor region T5, tumor centre. This clonotype was obtained from a woman aged 55-69 years with primary liver carcinoma and hepatitis B virus infection.

CDR3 nucleotide sequence: TGTGCCAGCAGTCGGGGTAGGGAAGCTTTCTTT. Its translation: CASSRGREAFF. The chain uses TRBV11-3 and TRBJ1-1; no firm D call. The CDR3 loop spans 11 amino acids. V shed 6 bases and J shed 8 bases, with 10 bases lying between them. The germline CDR1 and CDR2 sequences are SGHNT and YENEEA.